These 17 T cell receptor beta chains were sequenced from one sample in a study of CD8+CD57+ T cells in acquired aplastic anemia. Genomic DNA acted as the template from which TCR beta VDJ combination and CDR3 sequence profiling were carried out. TCRdb ran MiXCR on the reads and lists one entry per CDR3 protein. The table records around 150,000 distinct CDR3 sequences, about 40% of them present only once. The sequenced material came from sorted CD4+, CD8+, or CD8+CD57+ T cells (not recorded which) from PBMCs. Receptor source: a human donor in good health, serving as a control.

The chain links TRBV20-1 to TRBJ1-2, with TRBD1 identical over 7 bases. Germline-derived CDR1 and CDR2 are DFQATT and SNEGSKA (reference sequence). J lost 4 bases, V lost 5 bases, and 4 bases had no gene match. This CDR3 has 12 amino acids. CDR3 nucleotides: TGCAGTGCTCAGACAGGGTTCTATGGCTACACCTTC. Translated: CSAQTGFYGYTF.

This clonotype has ten or more counts. V gene TRBV15 combines with J gene TRBJ2-4; D is undetermined. CDR3 length: 13 residues. The ends were cut back, 0 bases at V and 6 bases at J, with 6 bases in the middle. Germline V gene data show CDR1 as LNHNV and CDR2 as YYDKDF (reference sequence). CDR3 sequence: CATSRDPLNIQYF. Written as DNA, the CDR3 is TGTGCCACCAGCAGAGACCCATTAAACATTCAGTACTTC.

This clonotype was seen repeatedly, ten times or more. This sequence joins TRBV24-1 and TRBJ1-5; possible D gene TRBD1, 6 bases. This CDR3 region has 17 residues. The V gene lost 3 bases and the J gene lost 4 bases, with 18 bases spanning the gap. Germline V gene data show CDR1 as KGHDR and CDR2 as SFDVKD. In DNA, the CDR3 is TGTGCCACCAGTGATACATATACAGGGACGCCAAATCAGCCCCAGCATTTT. Translation: CATSDTYTGTPNQPQHF.

The chain recombines TRBV2 with TRBJ2-5; tentative D call: TRBD2 (7 bases). This CDR3 region has 15 residues. The V end was cut by 7 bases, the J end by 5 bases, with 20 bases between. CDR1 is SNHLY and CDR2 is FYNNEI in the germline V gene. The CDR3 bases are TGTGCCAGCACCCCAGGGAGGGGGGCCAGTGAGACCCAGTACTTC. Its protein is CASTPGRGASETQYF.

The chain couples TRBV28 to TRBJ1-5; D unresolved. V dropped 2 bases and J dropped 4 bases, with 9 bases sitting between them. The germline V gene encodes CDR1 MDHEN and CDR2 SYDVKM. The CDR3 sequence is 14 residues long. The CDR3: CASSLPLGNQPQHF. CDR3 DNA: TGTGCCAGCAGTTTACCCTTGGGGAATCAGCCCCAGCATTTT.

As concerns this clonotype: This may be a read error, as it is one base from a much larger clone. Lacking the conserved final phenylalanine or tryptophan, this CDR3 likely reflects a read error. The rearrangement uses TRBV11-3 and TRBJ1-2; no firm D call. V lost 5 bases and J lost 5, with 18 bases in between. The length of the CDR3 is 15 residues. CDR1 SGHNT and CDR2 YENEEA come from the germline V gene. In DNA, the CDR3 is TGTGCCAGCAGCCCAAACTCAAGACCGGGATATGGCTACACCCTC. This codes for CASSPNSRPGYGYTL.

In its sample, this clonotype was seen many times. J is TRBJ1-2 and V is TRBV19; D is uncertain. Trimming removed 5 bases from V and 6 bases from J, with 22 bases in between. CDR1 LNHDA and CDR2 SQIVND come from the germline V gene (reference sequence). The CDR3 spans 16 residues. CDR3 nucleotides: TGTGCCAGTAGTGACCATCGACACGTCGTCGCGCATGGCTACACCTTC. It translates to CASSDHRHVVAHGYTF.

Notes on this clonotype: This clone may be a read error of a much larger clone one base away. The CDR3 does not close with the conserved phenylalanine or tryptophan, likely indicating a read error. This chain links TRBV5-1 with TRBJ1-1; D not certain. Germline-derived CDR1 and CDR2 are SGHRS and YFSETQ. The CDR3 is made up of 14 amino acids. V was clipped by 4 bases and J by 6 bases, with 16 bases between them. CDR3 coding DNA: TGCGCCAGCAGCCGAGAAGGGTTCGCCGCTGAAGCTTTCCTT. Translation gives CASSREGFAAEAFL.

This clonotype appeared many times. The J gene is TRBJ2-3, the V gene TRBV5-1; no clear D gene. Trimming removed 6 bases at V and 2 bases at J, with 16 bases between. Looked up from germline, CDR1 is SGHRS and CDR2 is YFSETQ. CDR3 size: 15 residues. This CDR3 is CASILGQRHTDTQYF. CDR3 coding DNA: TGCGCCAGCATTCTGGGTCAGAGACACACAGATACGCAGTATTTT.

The rearrangement uses TRBV10-3 and TRBJ2-5; D is uncertain. CDR3 length: 15 residues. Trimming pared 0 bases from V and 6 bases from J, leaving 14 bases between. Germline V CDR1 and CDR2: ENHRY, SYGVKD. The chain's CDR3 is CAISESTGVLKTQYF. CDR3 coding DNA: TGTGCCATCAGTGAGTCGACTGGGGTGTTAAAGACCCAGTACTTC.

As regards this clonotype: Compared with germline, one end of the junction differs, possibly owing to a read error. V and J are TRBV2 and TRBJ2-1; TRBD2 is a possible D gene (7 bases). This CDR3 is built from 15 residues. CDR1 and CDR2 from the germline V gene are SNHLY and FYNNEI. The DNA of the CDR3 is TGTGCCAGCAGTGGCGACGGGGGGCCGTGCAATGGGCAGTTCTTC. Amino acid sequence: CASSGDGGPCNGQFF.

The chain carries TRBV6-5 and TRBJ1-1, with no clear D. Germline CDR1 and CDR2: MNHEY and SVGAGI. The V and J ends lost 4 bases and 11 bases respectively, with 17 bases between them. The CDR3 has 13 residues. CDR3 protein: CASSFSPVSQAFF. CDR3 sequence (DNA): TGTGCCAGCAGTTTTTCCCCGGTCTCCCAGGCTTTCTTT.

This clonotype appeared a single time. The CDR3 carries no conserved terminal phenylalanine or tryptophan, so it likely arises from a read error. The V gene is TRBV15, the J gene TRBJ1-1; unclear D gene. This CDR3 spans 13 amino acids. CDR1 and CDR2 from the germline V gene are LNHNV and YYDKDF (reference sequence). CDR3 nucleotides: TGTGCCACCAGCGTCTCGGTGAACACTGAGGCTTTCCTT. It specifies CATSVSVNTEAFL.

The chain carries TRBV24-1 and TRBJ2-7; D gene uncertain. The CDR3 spans 16 residues. The germline V gene has CDR1 KGHDR and CDR2 SFDVKD. Trimming pared 6 bases from V and 3 bases from J, leaving 20 bases between. The CDR3 sequence: CATSSGQPSGGYEQYF. As DNA, the CDR3 is TGTGCCACCAGTTCCGGGCAGCCAAGTGGTGGCTACGAGCAGTACTTC.

The chain employs TRBV30 and TRBJ2-7; 8 bases map to TRBD1. Losses at the gene ends were 2 bases for V and 2 bases for J; bases not matched to a gene: 5. The CDR3 consists of 14 residues. From germline, CDR1 is GTSNPN and CDR2 SVGIG (reference sequence). This CDR3 is CAWSQGALTYEQYF. In DNA, the CDR3 is TGTGCCTGGAGTCAGGGGGCTCTAACCTACGAGCAGTACTTC.

This clonotype was counted ten times or more. The chain is built from TRBV20-1 and TRBJ1-1, with D possibly TRBD1 on 5 matching bases. V lost 5 bases to trimming and J lost 2 bases, with 9 bases between them. In germline, CDR1 is DFQATT, CDR2 SNEGSKA (reference sequence). The CDR3 contains 12 residues. In DNA form, the CDR3 reads TGCAGTGCTGACCGGGGCAACACTGAAGCTTTCTTT. It codes for CSADRGNTEAFF.

For this clonotype: One junction end does not reproduce the germline sequence, and a read error may be involved. CDR3 amino acids: CAISGGGPSYEQHF. In DNA form, the CDR3 reads TGTGCCATCAGTGGTGGCGGTCCTTCCTACGAGCAGCACTTC. V gene TRBV10-3 combines with J gene TRBJ2-7; no clear D gene. This CDR3 has 14 amino acids. The germline CDR1 and CDR2 sequences are ENHRY and SYGVKD.